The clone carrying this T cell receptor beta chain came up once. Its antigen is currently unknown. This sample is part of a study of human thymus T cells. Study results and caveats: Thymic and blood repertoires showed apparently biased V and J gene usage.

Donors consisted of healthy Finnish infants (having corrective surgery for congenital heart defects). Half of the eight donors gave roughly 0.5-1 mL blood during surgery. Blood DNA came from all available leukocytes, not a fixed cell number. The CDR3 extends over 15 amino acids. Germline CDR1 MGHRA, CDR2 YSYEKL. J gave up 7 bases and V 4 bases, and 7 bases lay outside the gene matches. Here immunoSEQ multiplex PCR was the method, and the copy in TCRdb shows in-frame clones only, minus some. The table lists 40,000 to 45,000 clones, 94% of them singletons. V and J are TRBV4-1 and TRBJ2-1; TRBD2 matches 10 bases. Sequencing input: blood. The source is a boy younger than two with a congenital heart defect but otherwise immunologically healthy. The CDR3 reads CASSPSSGGRNEQFF. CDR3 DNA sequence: TGCGCCAGCAGCCCCTCTAGCGGGGGCAGGAATGAGCAGTTCTTC.